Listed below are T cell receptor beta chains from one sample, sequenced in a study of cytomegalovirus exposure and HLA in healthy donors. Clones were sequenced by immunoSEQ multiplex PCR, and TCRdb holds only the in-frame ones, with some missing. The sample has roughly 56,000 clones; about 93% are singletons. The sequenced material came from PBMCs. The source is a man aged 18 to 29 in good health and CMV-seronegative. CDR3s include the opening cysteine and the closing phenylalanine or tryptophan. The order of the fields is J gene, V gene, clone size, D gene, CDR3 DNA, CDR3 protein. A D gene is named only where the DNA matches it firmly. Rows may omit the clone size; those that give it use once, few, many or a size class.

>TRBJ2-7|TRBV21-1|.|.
TGTGCCAGCAGCAACGAACTTTCAACCTACGAGCAGTACTTC
CASSNELSTYEQYF
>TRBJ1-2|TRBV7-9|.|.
TGTGCCAGCAGCTTAGGGGGGCTGCCAAACCTCTATGGCTACACCTTC
CASSLGGLPNLYGYTF
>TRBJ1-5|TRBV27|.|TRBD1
TGTGCCAGCAGTGTACAGGGGAGCAATCAGCCCCAGCATTTT
CASSVQGSNQPQHF
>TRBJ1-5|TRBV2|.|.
TGTGCCAGCAGTGAAGGGCCAACTAATAATCAGCCCCAGCATTTT
CASSEGPTNNQPQHF
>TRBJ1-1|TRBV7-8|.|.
TGTGCCAGCAGCTTAGGTGTTCGTACTGAAGCTTTCTTT
CASSLGVRTEAFF
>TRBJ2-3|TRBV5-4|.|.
TGTGCCAGCAGCTTTGCAGGGGAGGATACGCAGTATTTT
CASSFAGEDTQYF
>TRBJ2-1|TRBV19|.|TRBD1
TGTGCCAGTAGTCTAGGAACAAGACAGGGCTTGGAGCAGTTCTTC
CASSLGTRQGLEQFF
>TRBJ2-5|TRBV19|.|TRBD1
TGTGCCAGCAAAAAGGGACAGTATGACCAAGAGACCCAGTACTTC
CASKKGQYDQETQYF
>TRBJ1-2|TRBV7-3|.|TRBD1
TGTGCCAGCAGCTCAGGGACAGGGGACGGCTACACCTTC
CASSSGTGDGYTF
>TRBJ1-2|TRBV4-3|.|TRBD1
TGCGCCAGCAGCCAAGGGGGACAGACTTACTATGGCTACACCTTC
CASSQGGQTYYGYTF
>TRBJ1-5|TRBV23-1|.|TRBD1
TGCGCCAAAAACCTGGGACAGAAAACATATAGCAATCAGCCCCAGCATTTT
CAKNLGQKTYSNQPQHF
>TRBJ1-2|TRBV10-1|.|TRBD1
TGCGCCAGCAGGCCAGGACAGGGGGCCTATGGCTACACCTTC
CASRPGQGAYGYTF
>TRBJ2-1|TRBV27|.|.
TGTGCCAGCAGTCTGGGCCCGAGCTCCTACAATGAGCAGTTCTTC
CASSLGPSSYNEQFF
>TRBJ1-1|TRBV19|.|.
TGTGCCAGTAGTTCTCAGGCGAACACTGAAGCTTTCTTT
CASSSQANTEAFF
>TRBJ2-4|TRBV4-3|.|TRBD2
TGCGCCAGCAGCCAAGGGCGGACTAGCGGGAGGACCAAAAACATTCAGTACTTC
CASSQGRTSGRTKNIQYF
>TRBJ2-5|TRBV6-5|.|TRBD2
TGTGCCAGCAGTATTACTAGCGAAGAGACCCAGTACTTC
CASSITSEETQYF
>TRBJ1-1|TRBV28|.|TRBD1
TGTGCCAGCAGTTCAGTCGACAGGGGTTACACTGAAGCTTTCTTT
CASSSVDRGYTEAFF
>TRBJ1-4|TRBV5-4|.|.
TGTGCCAGCAGCTCGTTATCCATCCGGGGGGTTAATGAAAAACTGTTTTTT
CASSSLSIRGVNEKLFF
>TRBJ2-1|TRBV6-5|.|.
TGTGCCAGCAGTTACGAAGCGGCAGCCTACAATGAGCAGTTCTTC
CASSYEAAAYNEQFF
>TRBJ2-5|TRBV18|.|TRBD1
TGTGCCAGCTCACCAGTGGCAGGGGGAGAGACCCAGTACTTC
CASSPVAGGETQYF
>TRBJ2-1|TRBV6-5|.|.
TGTGCCAGCAGTGGACAGAGGAACAATGAGCAGTTCTTC
CASSGQRNNEQFF
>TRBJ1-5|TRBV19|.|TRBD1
TGTGCCAGTAGTATATCGGAGACAGGGTCTCATCAGCCCCAGCATTTT
CASSISETGSHQPQHF
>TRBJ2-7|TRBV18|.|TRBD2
TGTGCCAGCACACCGGGGCTAGCGGACTCCTACGAGCAGTACTTC
CASTPGLADSYEQYF
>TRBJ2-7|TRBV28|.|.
TGTGCCAGCAGTCTCGTAGCGGACCTATACGAGCAGTACTTC
CASSLVADLYEQYF
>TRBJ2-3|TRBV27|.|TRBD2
TGTGCCAGCAGTTGTGGGACTAGCGGATACACAGATACGCAGTATTTT
CASSCGTSGYTDTQYF
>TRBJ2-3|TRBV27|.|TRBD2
TGTGCCAGCAGTTTTTTCGCGGGAGGGCCCACAGATACGCAGTATTTT
CASSFFAGGPTDTQYF
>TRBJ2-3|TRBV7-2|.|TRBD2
TGTGCCAGCAGCTTAGGACATATCTGGCGGGAGGGAACAGATACGCAGTATTTT
CASSLGHIWREGTDTQYF
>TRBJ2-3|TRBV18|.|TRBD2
TGTGCCAGCTCACCACCTTTGCGGGAGGGCAACACAGATACGCAGTATTTT
CASSPPLREGNTDTQYF
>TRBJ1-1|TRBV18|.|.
TGTGCCAGCTCACCATCACTACCCGGGGACACTGAAGCTTTCTTT
CASSPSLPGDTEAFF
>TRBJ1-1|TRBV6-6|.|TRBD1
TGTGCCAGCAGTGACCAGGGACAGGGTTACACTGAAGCTTTCTTT
CASSDQGQGYTEAFF
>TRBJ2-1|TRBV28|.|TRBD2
TGTGCCAGCAGCCCCGGGACTAGCGGATACAATGAGCAGTTCTTC
CASSPGTSGYNEQFF
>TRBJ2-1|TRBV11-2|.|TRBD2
TGTGCCAGCAGCTCTCAAGGGGGACTAGGGAATGAGCAGTTCTTC
CASSSQGGLGNEQFF
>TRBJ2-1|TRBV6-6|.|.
TGTGCCAGCAGTTACTCGGAAGGGGATGCCTACAATGAGCAGTTCTTC
CASSYSEGDAYNEQFF
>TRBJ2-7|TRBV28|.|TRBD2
TGTGCAGCTACTAGCGGGGCCTTCTCCTACGAGCAGTACTTC
CAATSGAFSYEQYF
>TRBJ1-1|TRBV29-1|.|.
TGCAGCGTTGCCGGGGGGCGGAATGAAGCTTTCTTT
CSVAGGRNEAFF
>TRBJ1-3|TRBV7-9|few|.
TGTGCCAGCAGCCCGAGAGCCGCGGGAGGCAGCTCTGGAAACACCATATATTTT
CASSPRAAGGSSGNTIYF
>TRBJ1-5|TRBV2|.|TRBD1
TGTGCCAGCAATGCGGCAGGGGGTAGCAATCAGCCCCAGCATTTT
CASNAAGGSNQPQHF
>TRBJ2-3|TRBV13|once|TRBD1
TGTGCCAGCAGCCCGGGACAGGGCACAGATACGCAGTATTTT
CASSPGQGTDTQYF
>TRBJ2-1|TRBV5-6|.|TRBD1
TGTGCCAGCAGCTTGGCCGGGACAGGGAAGTACAATGAGCAGTTCTTC
CASSLAGTGKYNEQFF
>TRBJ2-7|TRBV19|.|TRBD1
TGTGCCAGTAGTATAGTTCCGGGACAGACTGACGAGCAGTACTTC
CASSIVPGQTDEQYF
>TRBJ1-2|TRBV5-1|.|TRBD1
TGCGCCAGCAGCTCGGACAGGGAGTCATATGGCTACACCTTC
CASSSDRESYGYTF
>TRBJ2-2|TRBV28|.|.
TGTGCCAGCAGTTTACGCACCGGGGAGCTGTTTTTT
CASSLRTGELFF
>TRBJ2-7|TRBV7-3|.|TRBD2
TGTGCCAGCAGCTTAAGGGGGACTAGCGGGGCGGAGCAGTACTTC
CASSLRGTSGAEQYF
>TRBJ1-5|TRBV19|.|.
TGTGCCAGTAGTTTTGGGGGAGGGCCCCAGCATTTT
CASSFGGGPQHF
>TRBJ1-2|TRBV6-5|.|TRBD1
TGTGCCAGCAGTTACCTTACAGGGGGCGATGGCTACACCTTC
CASSYLTGGDGYTF
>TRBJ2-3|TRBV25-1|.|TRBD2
TGTGCCAGCAGTGACCTCCGGGGACTAACAGATACGCAGTATTTT
CASSDLRGLTDTQYF
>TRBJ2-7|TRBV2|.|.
TGTGCCAGCAGGGGCCCAGGGGCGGAGAGCTCCTACGAGCAGTACTTC
CASRGPGAESSYEQYF
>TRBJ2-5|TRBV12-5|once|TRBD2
TGTGCTAGTGGTTTGGCTACTAGCGGGAGGGCCTGGTTGGAGACCCAGTACTTC
CASGLATSGRAWLETQYF
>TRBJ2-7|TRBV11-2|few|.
TGTGCCAGCAGCCCTCTCCCGGACTTTGGACGCCACTCCTACGAGCAGTACTTC
CASSPLPDFGRHSYEQYF
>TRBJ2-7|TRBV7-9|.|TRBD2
TGTGCCAGCAGCTTCGCCCCCGGGGGAAATAGCGGGTACGAGCAGTACTTC
CASSFAPGGNSGYEQYF
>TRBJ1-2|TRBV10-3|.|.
TGTGCTACCCAACAGTTATATGGCTACACCTTC
CATQQLYGYTF
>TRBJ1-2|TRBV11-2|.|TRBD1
TGTGCCAGCAGCTCAAACAAGGGACAGATCTCGAGCGGCTACACCTTC
CASSSNKGQISSGYTF
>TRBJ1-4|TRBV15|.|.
TGTGCCACCAGCAGAGATCGAAGCGTCCCAGAACTGTTTTTT
CATSRDRSVPELFF
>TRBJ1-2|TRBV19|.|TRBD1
TGTGCCAGTAGTAGCAGATCAGGGGGCGACTATGGCTACACCTTC
CASSSRSGGDYGYTF
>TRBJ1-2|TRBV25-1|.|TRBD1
TGTGCCAGCAGTGAATCGGTTGCGGGACAGGGTCGTTTCTATGGCTACACCTTC
CASSESVAGQGRFYGYTF